Included here is one T cell receptor beta chain sequence, with context. Patients with a history of autoimmune disease or on systemic immunosuppression were excluded. These data originate in a study of OX40 agonist ivuxolimab in advanced cancers. The assay was immunoSEQ multiplex PCR, and TCRdb's table has in-frame clones only and misses some. The repertoire holds 65,000 to 85,000 clones, with 92% as singletons. The material was CD4+ or CD8+ T cells sorted from blood, obtained in a trial of the OX40 agonist ivuxolimab. The TCR sequence derives from an adult with an advanced solid tumor such as melanoma, head and neck, liver or kidney cancer.

Here the CDR3 reads CASSLAAYNEQFF. The CDR3 DNA sequence: TGTGCCAGCAGCTTAGCAGCCTACAATGAGCAGTTCTTC. This sequence joins TRBV7-2 and TRBJ2-1; D is ambiguous. The germline gives CDR1 SGHTA, CDR2 FQGNSA. This CDR3 region has 13 residues. V lost 0 bases and J 2 bases, leaving 2 bases between the germline ends.